This T cell receptor beta chain comes out of a study of T-cell memory formation after mild COVID-19. Study at large: Across donors, TCR clusters were largely donor specific. Broader study findings: Within pre-infection memory, some responding clones were found, suggesting cross-reactive memory joined.

A 5'RACE reaction primed in the constant segment made cDNA libraries of TCR alpha and TCR beta, and these carried sample barcodes and UMIs. TCRdb reprocessed the 5' RACE reads via MiXCR and lists one record per CDR3 protein. The table has approximately 350,000 distinct CDR3 sequences, under 15% seen once. A few counts support this clonotype. Its target is not known. This CDR3 spans 12 amino acids. Germline lookup yields CDR1 SGHVS and CDR2 FQNEAQ. V was cut by 3 bases and J by 8 bases, with 5 bases left in between. This sequence was found in a man aged 18 to 30 who had mild COVID-19 (a few samples of this study predate the infection). Cell type and time point are not known. Sequenced material: PBMCs or a T cell subset sorted from them (not recorded which). This chain uses TRBV7-8 with TRBJ1-6; tentative D call: TRBD1 (5 bases). The CDR3 DNA sequence: TGTGCCAGCAGCTTCAGGGATTCACCCCTCCACTTT. Its protein is CASSFRDSPLHF. The full variable domain, its missing parts supplied by reference TRBV7-8 and TRBJ1-6, is GAGVSQSPRYKVAKRGQDVALRCDPISGHVSLFWYQQALGQGPEFLTYFQNEAQLDKSGLPSDRFFAERPEGSVSTLKIQRTQQEDSAVYLCASSFRDSPLHFGNGTRLTVT.